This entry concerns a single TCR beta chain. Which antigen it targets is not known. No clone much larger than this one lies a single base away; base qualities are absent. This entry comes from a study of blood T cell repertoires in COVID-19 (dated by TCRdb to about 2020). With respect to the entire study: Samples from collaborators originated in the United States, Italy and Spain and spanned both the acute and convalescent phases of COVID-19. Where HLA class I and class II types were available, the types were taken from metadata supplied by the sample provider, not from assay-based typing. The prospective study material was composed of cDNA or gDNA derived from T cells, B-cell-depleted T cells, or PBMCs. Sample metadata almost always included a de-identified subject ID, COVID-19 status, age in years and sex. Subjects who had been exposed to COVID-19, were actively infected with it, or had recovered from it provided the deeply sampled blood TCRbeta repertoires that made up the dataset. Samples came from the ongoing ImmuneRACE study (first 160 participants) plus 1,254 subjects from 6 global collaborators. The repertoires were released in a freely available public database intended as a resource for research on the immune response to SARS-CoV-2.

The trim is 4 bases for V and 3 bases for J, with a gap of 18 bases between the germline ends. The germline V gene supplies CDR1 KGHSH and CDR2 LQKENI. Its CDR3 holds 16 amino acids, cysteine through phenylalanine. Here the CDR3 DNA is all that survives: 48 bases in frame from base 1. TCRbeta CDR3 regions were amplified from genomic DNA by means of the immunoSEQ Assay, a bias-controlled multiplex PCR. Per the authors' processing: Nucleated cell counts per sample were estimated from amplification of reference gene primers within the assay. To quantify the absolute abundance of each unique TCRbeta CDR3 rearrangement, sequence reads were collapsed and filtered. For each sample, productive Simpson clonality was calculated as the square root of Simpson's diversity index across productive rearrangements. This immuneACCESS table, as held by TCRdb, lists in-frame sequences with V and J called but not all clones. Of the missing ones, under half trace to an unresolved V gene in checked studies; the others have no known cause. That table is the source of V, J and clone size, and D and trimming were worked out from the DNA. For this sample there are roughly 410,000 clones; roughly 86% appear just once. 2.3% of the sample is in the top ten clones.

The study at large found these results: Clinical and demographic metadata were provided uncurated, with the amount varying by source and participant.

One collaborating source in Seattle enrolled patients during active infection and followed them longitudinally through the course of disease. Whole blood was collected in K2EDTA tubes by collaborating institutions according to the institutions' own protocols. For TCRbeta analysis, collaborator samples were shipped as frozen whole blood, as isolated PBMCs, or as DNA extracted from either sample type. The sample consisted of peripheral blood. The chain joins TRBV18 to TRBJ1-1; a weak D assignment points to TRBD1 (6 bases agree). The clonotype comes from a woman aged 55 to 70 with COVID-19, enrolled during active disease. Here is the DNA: TGTGCCAGCTCACAGCTCGATCTGGGGGCGGACACTGAAGCTTTCTTT. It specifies CASSQLDLGADTEAFF.